This paragraph reports one T cell receptor beta chain. This entry belongs to a study of cytomegalovirus exposure and HLA in healthy donors. Germline assignment: CDR1 SGHNT and CDR2 YYREEE (reference sequence). With 1 base removed from V and 8 bases from J, the gap between germline ends came to 15 bases. The CDR3 consists of 15 residues. Both 60 Vbeta primers and 13 Jbeta primers went into the PCR. Here immunoSEQ multiplex PCR was the method, and the copy in TCRdb shows in-frame clones only, minus some. The sample carries 150,000 to 200,000 clones, roughly 74% recorded once. Source material: PBMCs. The chain uses TRBV5-4 and TRBJ1-4; D is unresolved. The sequence came from a woman in her forties in good health and CMV-seropositive. CDR3 bases: TGTGCCAGCAGCTTGTCAAGAGGCTTTGGGGAAAAACTGTTTTTT. This codes for CASSLSRGFGEKLFF.